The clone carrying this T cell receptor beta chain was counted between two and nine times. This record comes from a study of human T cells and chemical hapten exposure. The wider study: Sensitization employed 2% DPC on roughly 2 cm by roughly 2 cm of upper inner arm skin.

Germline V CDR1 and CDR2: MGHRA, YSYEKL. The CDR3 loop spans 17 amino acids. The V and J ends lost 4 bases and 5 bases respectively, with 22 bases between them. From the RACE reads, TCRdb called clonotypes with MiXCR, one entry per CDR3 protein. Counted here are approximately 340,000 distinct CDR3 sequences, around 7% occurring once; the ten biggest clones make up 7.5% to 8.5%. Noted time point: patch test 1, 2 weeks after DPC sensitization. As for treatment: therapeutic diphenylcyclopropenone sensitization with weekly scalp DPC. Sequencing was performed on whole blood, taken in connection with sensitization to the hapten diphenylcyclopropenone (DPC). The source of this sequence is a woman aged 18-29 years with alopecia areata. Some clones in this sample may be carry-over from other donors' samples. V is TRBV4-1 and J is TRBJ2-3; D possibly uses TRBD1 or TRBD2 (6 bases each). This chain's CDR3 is CASSLGGLGGQQDTQYF. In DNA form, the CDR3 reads TGCGCCAGCAGCCTAGGCGGACTTGGGGGGCAGCAAGATACGCAGTATTTT.